A selection of T cell receptor beta chains follows, all from one sample in a study of T cells in Graves' hyperthyroidism and ophthalmopathy. One entry per CDR3 protein results from TCRdb running MiXCR on the multiplex PCR reads. This table holds some 320,000 distinct CDR3 sequences, about an eighth found once. Sequences were obtained from blood. The receptor source for this set is a woman in her 40s with Graves' ophthalmopathy. CDR3s include the opening cysteine and the closing phenylalanine or tryptophan. The D gene is left open where the match is weak. Clone sizes are given selectively: once, few, many, or a class where the clone is expanded.

-	14	TRBV20-1	-	TRBJ1-2	TGCAGTGCTAGCCCCGGCAGGGCGCCCTATGGCTACACCTTC	CSASPGRAPYGYTF
-	14	TRBV5-1	many	TRBJ1-1	TGCGCCAGCAGCTTACTTTCGACGGACACTGAAGCTTTCTTT	CASSLLSTDTEAFF
-	16	TRBV7-9	-	TRBJ1-3	TGTGCCAGCAGCTTAGCCACACCGAACTCTGGAAACACCGTATATTTT	CASSLATPNSGNTVYF
-	14	TRBV27	-	TRBJ2-7	TGTGCCAGCAGTCCCATGGAGGGCTCCTACGAGCAGTACTTC	CASSPMEGSYEQYF
-	13	TRBV18	few	TRBJ1-6	TGTGCCAGCTCACCCAACAATAATTCACCCCTCCACTTT	CASSPNNNSPLHF
-	13	TRBV12-3/TRBV12-4	many	TRBJ2-7	TGTGCCAGCAGTTTAAAAGGACGCGACGAGCAGTACTTC	CASSLKGRDEQYF
TRBD2	14	TRBV7-9	many	TRBJ2-5	TGTGCCAGCAGCATTCGGGGGGGCAAAGAGACCCAGTACTTC	CASSIRGGKETQYF
TRBD2	14	TRBV6-1	many	TRBJ2-7	TGTGCCAGCAGTGGTGAGGGACTAGACTACGAGCAGTACTTC	CASSGEGLDYEQYF
-	16	TRBV28	many	TRBJ2-7	TGTGCCAGCAGTTTAAATCCTGCAGGGAGCTCCTACGAGCAGTACTTC	CASSLNPAGSSYEQYF
-	13	TRBV5-5	many	TRBJ2-7	TGTGCCAGCACCGGACTACTCTCCTACGAGCAGTACTTC	CASTGLLSYEQYF
TRBD1	15	TRBV7-9	-	TRBJ2-7	TGTGCCAGCAGCTTCTCGGGACAGGGTACCTACGAGCAGTACTTC	CASSFSGQGTYEQYF
TRBD1	15	TRBV6-1	many	TRBJ2-3	TGTGCCAGCAGTGAAAGGACAGGGTGGACAGATACGCAGTATTTT	CASSERTGWTDTQYF
TRBD1	13	TRBV2	once	TRBJ2-7	TGTGCCAGCACCGGGACAGGGGGGTACGAGCAGTACTTC	CASTGTGGYEQYF
-	12	TRBV7-9	many	TRBJ2-1	TGTGCCAGCAGCCTAAGCCCGAATGAGCAGTTCTTC	CASSLSPNEQFF
-	15	TRBV20-1	few	TRBJ2-2	TGCAGTGCTAGACCCGATGACAGGCACACCGGGGAGCTGTTTTTT	CSARPDDRHTGELFF
-	14	TRBV2	-	TRBJ2-3	TGTGCCAGCAGACGGGGAATTACCACAGATACGCAGTATTTT	CASRRGITTDTQYF